This section outlines one TCR beta chain sequence together with its context. What it binds is unknown. This sample's RNA came from whole unsorted tissue. The sample is drawn from a study of tumor and adjacent non-tumor tissue in lung cancer. Overall study findings and caveats: In normal lung, the top 100 clones were significantly more dominant than in tumor. Tumor tissue had significantly higher TCR diversity than normal lung.

The V end lost 3 bases, the J end lost 1 base, and 3 bases lay between the germline ends. CDR1 MDHEN and CDR2 SYDVKM come from the germline V gene. The CDR3 is 12 residues long. TCRbeta libraries were built with three rounds of nested PCR, modified from ARM-PCR. TCRdb processed the multiplex PCR reads anew with MiXCR; each CDR3 protein has one entry. The top ten hold 18% of the sample, which has 120,000 to 150,000 distinct CDR3 sequences, approximately 66% seen once. Sequencing was performed on lung tumor tissue. The chain joins TRBV28 to TRBJ1-1, with D uncertain. The source is a man in his sixties with small cell lung cancer. Here the CDR3 reads CASSFTNTEAFF. The CDR3, as DNA: TGTGCCAGCAGTTTCACGAACACTGAAGCTTTCTTT.